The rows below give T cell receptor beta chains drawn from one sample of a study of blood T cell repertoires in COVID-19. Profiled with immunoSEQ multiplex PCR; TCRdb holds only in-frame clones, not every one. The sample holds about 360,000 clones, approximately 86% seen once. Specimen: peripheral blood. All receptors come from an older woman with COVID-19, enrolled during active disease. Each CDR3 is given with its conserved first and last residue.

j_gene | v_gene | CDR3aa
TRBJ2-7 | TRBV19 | CASSSPGGTSSYEQYF
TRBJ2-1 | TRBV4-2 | CASSHLAGGLGNEQFF
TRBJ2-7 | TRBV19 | CASSRTGNYEQYF
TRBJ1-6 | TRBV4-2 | CASSQEGRGANGSPLHF
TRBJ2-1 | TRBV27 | CASSLGSGANEQFF
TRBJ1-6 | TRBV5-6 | CASSQLRETYNSPLHF
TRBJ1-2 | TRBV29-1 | CSVGQYTMVGYTF
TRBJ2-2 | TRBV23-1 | CASSQGPRSTGELFF
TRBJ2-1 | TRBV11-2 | CASSLAGPGTNYNEQFF
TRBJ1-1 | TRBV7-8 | CASSHPSGGEGRDTEAFF
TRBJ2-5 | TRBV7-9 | CASSLGTSGGFEQETQYF
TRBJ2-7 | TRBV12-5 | CASGLVLGTGVPEQYF
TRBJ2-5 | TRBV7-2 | CASSLSLAGGRETQYF
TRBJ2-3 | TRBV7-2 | CASSSISRGRGGQLNTQYF
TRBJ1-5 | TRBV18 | CASSLGGDQPQHF
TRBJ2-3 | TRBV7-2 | CASRRQGGIDTQYF